The 15 T cell receptor beta chains reported below all come from one sample, sequenced in a study of control samples from healthy donors and cancer patients. Repertoires were generated with immunoSEQ multiplex PCR, while TCRdb's copy carries only in-frame clones and drops some. The sample shows around 30,000 clones, around 94% of them seen only once. The sample comprised blood. These receptors all stem from a man aged 55-75 years in good health.

V usage is TRBV9 and J usage is TRBJ2-3, with D maybe TRBD1 (6 bases). This CDR3 has 15 amino acids. With 0 bases removed from V and 1 base from J, the gap between germline ends came to 9 bases. Per the germline V gene, CDR1 is SGDLS and CDR2 is YYNGEE. As DNA, the CDR3 is TGTGCCAGCAGCGTAGGGGGGCACGGCACAGATACGCAGTATTTT. Amino acids: CASSVGGHGTDTQYF.

The chain joins TRBV5-6 to TRBJ1-1; 7 bases are shared with TRBD1. J gave up 11 bases and V 2 bases, and 15 bases lay outside the gene matches. Germline CDR1 is SGHDT and CDR2 is YYEEEE. There are 15 residues in the CDR3. The DNA of the CDR3 is TGTGCCAGCAGCTTAGGAAGGGGGCTTGGTTTTAGGGCTTTCTTT. It specifies CASSLGRGLGFRAFF.

V and J are TRBV6-5 and TRBJ1-5, with D possibly matching TRBD1 (6 bases). V was cut by 2 bases and J by 4 bases, with 9 bases left in between. The CDR3 runs 14 residues. CDR1 is MNHEY and CDR2 is SVGAGI in the germline V gene. The CDR3 region has the DNA TGTGCCAGCAGTTACACAGGGCAAAATCAGCCCCAGCATTTT. The encoded protein is CASSYTGQNQPQHF.

The genes are TRBV3-1 (or the pseudogene TRBV3-2) and TRBJ1-6; D call uncertain. The V gene lost 0 bases and the J gene lost 3 bases, with 9 bases spanning the gap. The CDR3 contains 16 residues. CDR1 is LGHDT, CDR2 YNNKEL, per germline (reference sequence). This chain's CDR3 is CASSQENAVYNSPLHF. CDR3 coding DNA: TGTGCCAGCAGCCAAGAAAATGCAGTCTATAATTCACCCCTCCACTTT.

CDR3 in DNA: TGTGCTAGTGGAATAAGTGTCGTGAACTCTGGGGCCAACGTCCTGACTTTC. Protein: CASGISVVNSGANVLTF. V gene TRBV12-5 combines with J gene TRBJ2-6, with D unresolved. The CDR3 is made up of 17 amino acids. V lost 6 bases, J lost 0 bases, and 15 bases lay in between. Germline CDR1 is LGHNT and CDR2 is FRNRAP.

V and J are TRBV18 and TRBJ1-6; no definite D call. This CDR3 has 14 amino acids. Looked up from germline, CDR1 is KGHSH and CDR2 is LQKENI. The ends were cut back, 6 bases at V and 4 bases at J, with 10 bases in the middle. The CDR3 spells CASSPPGYNSPLHF. CDR3 nucleotide sequence: TGTGCCAGCTCCCCTCCGGGATATAATTCACCCCTCCACTTT. Full variable domain (remainder filled in from reference TRBV18 and TRBJ1-6): NAGVMQNPRHLVRRRGQEARLRCSPMKGHSHVYWYRQLPEEGLKFMVYLQKENIIDESGMPKERFSAEFPKEGPSILRIQQVVRGDSAAYFCASSPPGYNSPLHFGNGTRLTVT.

This chain connects TRBV6-2 or TRBV6-3 to TRBJ1-1; D is possibly TRBD1 (5 bases). Germline V gene data show CDR1 as MNHEY and CDR2 as SVGEGT. Trimming took 2 bases from V and 7 from J, leaving 11 bases between them. This CDR3 region has 13 residues. The CDR3 sequence is CASSYMGGGEAFF. The DNA of the CDR3 is TGTGCCAGCAGTTACATGGGGGGGGGTGAAGCTTTCTTT.

This clone was observed once. The V call is TRBV6-2 or TRBV6-3, the J call TRBJ1-5; D is perhaps TRBD1 (6 bases). The germline CDR1 and CDR2 sequences are MNHEY and SVGEGT. This CDR3 region has 17 residues. Trimming took 0 bases from V and 3 from J, leaving 15 bases between them. CDR3 protein: CASSYSGAGAPNQPQHF. CDR3 sequence (DNA): TGTGCCAGCAGTTACTCGGGGGCCGGGGCCCCCAATCAGCCCCAGCATTTT.

The rearrangement uses TRBV3-1 (or the pseudogene TRBV3-2) and TRBJ1-1; D remains ambiguous. The germline V and J ends were trimmed by 2 bases and 1 base, with 5 bases remaining between them. The CDR3 has 13 residues. The V gene's germline CDR1 is LGHDT and CDR2 YNNKEL (reference sequence). The CDR3 protein is CASSQSTNTEAFF. CDR3 nucleotide sequence: TGTGCCAGCAGCCAAAGCACGAACACTGAAGCTTTCTTT.

The V and J genes are TRBV4-3 and TRBJ2-5; D not resolved. This CDR3 has 13 amino acids. Germline CDR1 and CDR2: LGHNA and YSLEER. V was cut by 0 bases and J by 5 bases, with 7 bases left in between. CDR3 DNA: TGCGCCAGCAGCCAAGATTTGCGGGAGACCCAGTACTTC. Protein sequence: CASSQDLRETQYF.

The chain combines TRBV18 with TRBJ2-3; D is perhaps TRBD2 (6 bases). The CDR3 covers 15 residues. Trimming removed 0 bases from V and 3 bases from J, with 10 bases in between. The germline V gene has CDR1 KGHSH and CDR2 LQKENI. The CDR3 reads CASSPPNAGTDTQYF. Here the CDR3 DNA reads TGTGCCAGCTCACCACCGAACGCGGGGACAGATACGCAGTATTTT.

The chain combines TRBV19 with TRBJ1-1; 8 bases fit TRBD1. With 7 bases clipped from V and 1 base from J, the junction kept 11 bases outside the gene matches. Germline values: CDR1 LNHDA, CDR2 SQIVND (reference sequence). CDR3 size: 16 residues. The CDR3 region has the DNA TGTGCCAGTATTCACTCGCCCGGGACAGGGAACACTGAAGCTTTCTTT. Translation: CASIHSPGTGNTEAFF.

This chain uses TRBV2 with TRBJ2-7; TRBD1 or TRBD2 may be the D gene (5 bases each). The CDR3 has 14 amino acids. Per the germline V gene, CDR1 is SNHLY and CDR2 is FYNNEI. V shed 9 bases and J shed 6 bases, with 21 bases lying between them. Here the CDR3 DNA reads TGTGCCAGTCAGTGGGACCTGACAAGGCGCGAGCAGTACTTC. It translates to CASQWDLTRREQYF.

This chain uses TRBV19 with TRBJ1-1; 9 nucleotides agree with TRBD1. After removal of 7 bases from V and 12 bases from J, the junction contained 15 bases not matched to a gene. The CDR3 length is 14 residues. Germline V gives CDR1 LNHDA, CDR2 SQIVND (reference sequence). In nucleotides, the CDR3 is TGTGCCAGTATCGACTCAGGGACAGGGAGGGAAACTTTCTTT. Translation gives CASIDSGTGRETFF.

The chain is built from TRBV6-5 and TRBJ2-5, with D unclear. CDR1 is MNHEY and CDR2 is SVGAGI in the germline V gene. CDR3 length: 13 residues. The V end was cut by 6 bases, the J end by 0 bases, with 8 bases between. CDR3 bases: TGTGCCAGCAGGAGACATAACCAAGAGACCCAGTACTTC. Its protein is CASRRHNQETQYF.